This entry lists 32 T cell receptor beta chains sequenced from one sample in a study of blood T cells in healthy people across ages. A second PCR, run for about 6 to 12 cycles, used a sample-barcoded 5' primer plus a J-beta primer mix. One entry per CDR3 protein, called by TCRdb with MiXCR from the 5' RACE reads. The profile covers around 1,800,000 distinct CDR3 sequences, with roughly two fifths appearing a single time and around 23% taken by the ten largest. The sample was blood. The source of these receptors is a human donor in good health.

Worth noting for this clonotype: A read error may account for a junction end that differs from germline. The V and J genes are TRBV28 and TRBJ2-3; D is ambiguous. This CDR3 has 13 residues. Germline V lookup: CDR1 MDHEN, CDR2 SYDVKM. The CDR3 protein is CACSTVLPTGQYF. DNA for the CDR3: TGTGCCTGCAGTACTGTGTTGCCGACGGGGCAGTATTTT.

This chain joins TRBV6-1 and TRBJ2-1; D is perhaps TRBD2 (5 bases). The CDR3 length is 15 residues. The V end was cut by 2 bases, the J end by 1 base, with 9 bases between. CDR1 MNHNS and CDR2 SASEGT come from the germline V gene. DNA of the CDR3: TGTGCCAGCAGTGAACCCGGGGTTTCCTACAATGAGCAGTTCTTC. It encodes CASSEPGVSYNEQFF.

This clonotype was detected a few times. This chain uses TRBV7-2 with TRBJ2-3, with no clear D. V lost 1 base and J 2 bases, leaving 10 bases between the germline ends. CDR3 length: 15 amino acids. CDR1 SGHTA and CDR2 FQGNSA come from the germline V gene. The CDR3 sequence is CASSLDRPLTDTQYF. Written as DNA, the CDR3 is TGTGCCAGCAGCTTAGATAGACCCCTCACAGATACGCAGTATTTT.

This clonotype was observed a handful of times. The rearrangement links TRBV11-2 to TRBJ2-5, with TRBD2 matching 8 bases. The germline V gene has CDR1 SGHAT and CDR2 FQNNGV. Germline trimming cut 4 bases from V and 6 bases from J; bases unmatched to any gene: 13. The CDR3 sequence is 16 residues long. The DNA of the CDR3 is TGTGCCAGCAGCTCCCTCCGGGGGGGCCTCTTGCAGACCCAGTACTTC. Amino acid sequence: CASSSLRGGLLQTQYF.

This clonotype has only one observation. This chain joins TRBV5-5 and TRBJ1-2; D is possibly TRBD1 (6 bases). The CDR3 is 14 amino acids. The V end was cut by 3 bases, the J end by 7 bases, with 16 bases between. CDR1 is SGHKS and CDR2 is YYEKEE in the germline V gene (reference sequence). This CDR3 is CASSSGARRSGYTF. CDR3 bases: TGTGCCAGCAGCTCGGGGGCCCGAAGGTCTGGCTACACCTTC.

The chain is built from TRBV24-1 and TRBJ2-3; possibly TRBD2 for D (7 bases). V lost 12 bases and J 5 bases, leaving 20 bases between the germline ends. The CDR3 has 14 residues. Germline CDR1 and CDR2: KGHDR and SFDVKD. The CDR3 is CAVGGDIRRDTQYF. CDR3 bases: TGTGCCGTGGGAGGGGACATTCGGAGAGATACGCAGTATTTT.

This clonotype is a singleton in its sample. The gene calls are TRBV5-1 and TRBJ1-1; D uncertain. The CDR3 spans 14 residues. Per germline, CDR1 SGHRS and CDR2 YFSETQ. Trimming removed 4 bases at V and 4 bases at J, with 14 bases between. CDR3 sequence: CASSISWVGTEAFF. CDR3 sequence (DNA): TGCGCCAGCAGCATCTCCTGGGTGGGCACTGAAGCTTTCTTT.

This chain uses TRBV12-3 or TRBV12-4 with TRBJ1-4, with TRBD1 matching over 9 bases. The CDR3 extends over 14 amino acids. The V segment lost 9 bases and the J segment 12 bases; nucleotides outside the gene matches: 14. Written as DNA, the CDR3 is TGTGCCAGTAGTCATGGGACAGGGAGAGAAGAACTGTTTTTT. Protein product: CASSHGTGREELFF.

There are a few counts of this clonotype. V and J are TRBV24-1 and TRBJ2-6; D is ambiguous. The CDR3 has 15 amino acids. The V and J ends lost 4 bases and 1 base respectively, with 7 bases between them. Germline lookup yields CDR1 KGHDR and CDR2 SFDVKD. CDR3 coding DNA: TGTGCCACCAGTGACCGCCGGTCTGGGGCCAACGTCCTGACTTTC. Protein: CATSDRRSGANVLTF.

The chain is built from TRBV7-2 and TRBJ2-1, with TRBD2 matching over 8 bases. Trimming removed 5 bases from V and 7 bases from J; junction bases left unmatched: 10. This CDR3 comprises 15 residues. Germline V gene data show CDR1 as SGHTA and CDR2 as FQGNSA. The CDR3 nucleotides read TGTGCCAGCAGCGTAGGGACTAGAGGGGAGAATGAGCAGTTCTTC. Translation: CASSVGTRGENEQFF.

This clonotype appeared a few times. V gene TRBV7-2 combines with J gene TRBJ2-7; D gene uncertain. Near its end, the DNA agrees better with TRBJ2-5, so the J call may be wrong. The germline V gene encodes CDR1 SGHTA and CDR2 FQGNSA. The CDR3 runs to 14 residues. CDR3 nucleotide sequence: TGTGCCAGCAGCTTAAGAGACTGGCGGGAGACCCAGTACTTC. It codes for CASSLRDWRETQYF.

The rearrangement links TRBV7-2 to TRBJ2-7; 9 nucleotides line up with TRBD2. Germline V lookup: CDR1 SGHTA, CDR2 FQGNSA. This CDR3 region has 15 residues. Germline trimming cut 4 bases from V and 4 bases from J; bases unmatched to any gene: 8. DNA for the CDR3: TGTGCCAGCAGCTACCAGCGGGGGGCGTTGTACGAGCAGTACTTC. Its protein is CASSYQRGALYEQYF.

The V gene is TRBV5-1, the J gene TRBJ2-7, with D possibly matching TRBD2 (5 bases). V shed 5 bases and J shed 6 bases, with 18 bases lying between them. The CDR3 is made up of 14 amino acids. CDR1 SGHRS and CDR2 YFSETQ come from the germline V gene. In DNA, the CDR3 is TGCGCCAGCAGGTTCCCCGAACTCCGGGGCGAGCAGTACTTC. The encoded protein is CASRFPELRGEQYF.

The sample holds a few counts of this clonotype. The chain couples TRBV5-1 to TRBJ2-1, with 7 bases lining up with TRBD1. Germline trimming cut 3 bases from V and 5 bases from J; bases unmatched to any gene: 8. This CDR3 has 15 residues. Germline CDR1 and CDR2: SGHRS and YFSETQ. The CDR3, as DNA: TGCGCCAGCAGCTCAGGGACAGACACAAACAATGAGCAGTTCTTC. Translated: CASSSGTDTNNEQFF.

Concerning this clonotype itself: The junction differs from germline at one of its ends, possibly a read error. V is TRBV7-9 and J is TRBJ1-5, with D perhaps matching TRBD1 (6 bases). The germline V gene encodes CDR1 SEHNR and CDR2 FQNEAQ (reference sequence). This CDR3 region has 14 residues. CDR3 sequence reads: CDSSLGGGSQPQHF. The CDR3 DNA reads as TGTGACAGCAGCTTAGGAGGGGGATCTCAGCCCCAGCATTTT.

In its sample, this clonotype was seen many times. The junction shows a germline mismatch at one end, possibly a read error. V usage is TRBV6-4 and J usage is TRBJ2-1; D unclear. From germline, CDR1 is MRHNA and CDR2 SNTAGT. The CDR3 contains 14 residues. CDR3 loop: CASSPLGSYNEQFF. In DNA form, the CDR3 reads TGTGCCAGCAGCCCTTTGGGCTCCTACAACGAGCAGTTCTTC.

In this sample, this clonotype turned up a few times. This chain connects TRBV3-1 to TRBJ1-2; D remains ambiguous. Germline values: CDR1 LGHDT, CDR2 YNNKEL (reference sequence). The CDR3 runs to 17 residues. V was clipped by 0 bases and J by 4 bases, with 18 bases between them. In DNA form, the CDR3 reads TGTGCCAGCAGCCAAGATATTCATAGCGGGCAGGCCTATGGCTACACCTTC. This codes for CASSQDIHSGQAYGYTF.

The chain is built from TRBV13 and TRBJ2-7; no reliable D call. Trimming cost V 4 bases and J 3 bases, with 10 bases left between them. There are 13 residues in the CDR3. From germline, CDR1 is PRHDT and CDR2 FYEKMQ (reference sequence). CDR3 DNA sequence: TGTGCCAGCAGCTCCAGTCGTTACTACGAGCAGTACTTC. Its protein is CASSSSRYYEQYF.

This clonotype was observed a handful of times. The chain recombines TRBV7-2 with TRBJ1-5; the D gene is possibly TRBD1 (5 bases). Looked up from germline, CDR1 is SGHTA and CDR2 is FQGNSA. CDR3 size: 13 residues. Trimming stripped 4 bases from V and 9 bases from J, with 13 bases between. DNA of the CDR3: TGTGCCAGCAGCTGGGCGGGGGAAGGGCCCCAGCATTTT. Translated: CASSWAGEGPQHF.

This clonotype occurred a few times. The rearrangement links TRBV7-2 to TRBJ2-7; D is ambiguous. The CDR3 consists of 13 residues. Looked up from germline, CDR1 is SGHTA and CDR2 is FQGNSA. Deletions cut 1 base from V and 3 bases from J, with 7 bases between. The CDR3 region has the DNA TGTGCCAGCAGCTTAGAGATGGGCTACGAGCAGTACTTC. Translating gives CASSLEMGYEQYF.

CDR3 loop: CASSLEGSKALMGEQYF. CDR3 nucleotide sequence: TGCGCCAGCAGCTTGGAAGGTTCTAAGGCCCTAATGGGGGAGCAGTACTTC. V is TRBV5-1 and J is TRBJ2-5; perhaps D is TRBD1 or TRBD2 (5 bases each). Germline V gives CDR1 SGHRS, CDR2 YFSETQ. Trimming shortened V by 0 bases and J by 11 bases, and 26 bases separated the two germline ends. The CDR3 has 17 residues.

This clonotype was seen only a few times. This rearrangement joins TRBV20-1 to TRBJ2-7, with D possibly matching TRBD1 (6 bases). CDR1 is DFQATT, CDR2 SNEGSKA, per germline (reference sequence). This CDR3 has 14 residues. The CDR3 bases are TGCAATGTAGTTAGGACAGCACGGGCCTACGAGCAGTACTTC. Its translation is CNVVRTARAYEQYF.

This clonotype was seen more than once but under ten times. The chain carries TRBV24-1 and TRBJ2-3; D remains ambiguous. Germline CDR1 is KGHDR and CDR2 is SFDVKD. The CDR3 has 12 amino acids. The ends were cut back, 3 bases at V and 7 bases at J, with 7 bases in the middle. The CDR3 coding sequence is TGTGCCACCAGTGATCTAACCTATACGCAGTATTTT. The encoded protein is CATSDLTYTQYF.

The V and J genes are TRBV30 and TRBJ1-4; D unresolved. Deletions cut 1 base from V and 3 bases from J, with 9 bases between. The CDR3 is 14 residues long. Germline CDR1 is GTSNPN and CDR2 is SVGIG (reference sequence). CDR3 amino acids: CAWSGTASNEKLFF. CDR3 nucleotide sequence: TGTGCCTGGAGTGGGACGGCTTCTAATGAAAAACTGTTTTTT.

The chain's CDR3 is CASSLAASRNEQFF. The DNA of the CDR3 is TGCGCCAGCAGCTTGGCCGCCAGTCGCAATGAGCAGTTCTTC. The chain links TRBV5-1 to TRBJ2-1, with D unclear. From germline, CDR1 is SGHRS and CDR2 YFSETQ. V was shortened by 0 bases and J by 6 bases, with 10 bases between the two germline ends. CDR3 size: 14 residues. The entire variable domain, with the rest obtained from reference TRBV5-1 and TRBJ2-1, is as follows: KAGVTQTPRYLIKTRGQQVTLSCSPISGHRSVSWYQQTPGQGLQFLFEYFSETQRNKGNFPGRFSGRQFSNSRSEMNVSTLELGDSALYLCASSLAASRNEQFFGPGTRLTVL.

The chain has TRBV3-1 and TRBJ1-2, with D possibly being TRBD1 (5 bases). V dropped 1 base and J dropped 5 bases, with 8 bases sitting between them. Germline V gene lookup returns CDR1 LGHDT and CDR2 YNNKEL (reference sequence). The CDR3 spans 13 residues. CDR3 sequence: CASSQGQQYGYTF. The CDR3 DNA sequence: TGTGCCAGCAGCCAAGGACAGCAATATGGCTACACCTTC.

This clonotype occurred a few times. This chain uses TRBV20-1 with TRBJ2-3; 14 bases are shared with TRBD2. The germline CDR1 and CDR2 sequences are DFQATT and SNEGSKA (reference sequence). The CDR3 consists of 18 residues. V lost 1 base, J lost 2 bases, and 8 bases stayed unmatched. DNA of the CDR3: TGCAGTGCTAGAGGACTAGCGGGGGGGCCAGGGTTCACAGATACGCAGTATTTT. Its protein product is CSARGLAGGPGFTDTQYF.

The rearrangement uses TRBV4-1 and TRBJ2-1, with 13 nucleotides matching TRBD2. Trimming took 0 bases from V and 6 from J; bases not matched to a gene: 5. This CDR3 comprises 17 residues. CDR1 and CDR2 (germline): MGHRA, YSYEKL. CDR3 in amino acids: CASSQELGLAGVNEQFF. Here the CDR3 DNA reads TGCGCCAGCAGCCAAGAACTCGGACTAGCGGGGGTCAATGAGCAGTTCTTC.

There are a few counts of this clonotype. The chain recombines TRBV12-3 or TRBV12-4 with TRBJ2-6, with D possibly being TRBD2 (5 bases). CDR3 size: 17 residues. The V and J ends lost 3 bases and 3 bases respectively, with 15 bases between them. The CDR3 spells CASSFRGNRGGANVLTF. CDR3 DNA: TGTGCCAGCAGTTTCCGTGGGAATCGGGGTGGGGCCAACGTCCTGACTTTC.

This clonotype has only a few counts. The J gene is TRBJ2-4, the V gene TRBV7-3; D is undetermined. The germline CDR1 and CDR2 sequences are SGHTA and FQGTGA. This CDR3 spans 13 amino acids. V was shortened by 1 base and J by 8 bases, with 9 bases between the two germline ends. The CDR3 DNA sequence: TGTGCCAGCAGCTTAAGTGCCTTAGACATTCAGTACTTC. Translating it yields CASSLSALDIQYF.

This clonotype was seen only once. The chain carries TRBV4-3 and TRBJ1-1; 7 bases are a match to TRBD1. CDR1 LGHNA and CDR2 YSLEER come from the germline V gene. V lost 0 bases, J lost 11 bases, and 12 bases stayed unmatched. The CDR3 sequence is 15 residues long. The CDR3: CASSQESEGAERAFF. The CDR3 DNA reads as TGCGCCAGCAGCCAAGAGTCGGAGGGGGCAGAACGGGCTTTCTTT.

The genes are TRBV20-1 and TRBJ1-4; D ambiguous. This CDR3 comprises 14 residues. The V gene lost 6 bases and the J gene lost 2 bases, with 13 bases spanning the gap. The germline gives CDR1 DFQATT, CDR2 SNEGSKA (reference sequence). CDR3 sequence (DNA): TGCAGTGCCCTCCCGATGACGACTAATGAAAAACTGTTTTTT. Its translation: CSALPMTTNEKLFF.